These 25 T cell receptor beta chains share one sample of origin, sequenced in a study of T cells in Graves' hyperthyroidism and ophthalmopathy. From RNA transcripts, TCR beta CDR3 regions were amplified. With the HTBI primer set, the TCR CDR3 went through a first round of RT-PCR. MiXCR was run by TCRdb on the multiplex PCR reads, yielding one entry per CDR3 protein. This table has 600,000 to 700,000 distinct CDR3 sequences, roughly 46% appearing once. Specimen: peripheral blood or thyroid tissue (not recorded which). These receptors all stem from an adult man with Graves' disease, either hyperthyroidism or ophthalmopathy (not recorded which).

This chain joins TRBV19 and TRBJ1-1, with 9 nucleotides matching TRBD1. CDR3 length equals 15 residues. The V gene's germline CDR1 is LNHDA and CDR2 SQIVND (reference sequence). The CDR3 loop reads CAREWGTGMNTEAFF. For the CDR3, the DNA is TGTGCTAGAGAATGGGGGACAGGGATGAACACTGAAGCTTTCTTT.

The chain links TRBV20-1 to TRBJ1-4, with D possibly being TRBD1 (5 bases). V gave up 3 bases and J gave up 1 base, with 9 bases separating them. Germline V CDR1 and CDR2: DFQATT, SNEGSKA (reference sequence). The CDR3 runs 14 residues. DNA for the CDR3: TGCAGTGCTAGCGCGACAGAAACTAATGAAAAACTGTTTTTT. Translation: CSASATETNEKLFF.

As regards this clonotype: At one end the junction does not follow the germline gene, possibly because of a read error. This chain joins TRBV2 and TRBJ1-1; 8 bases are a match to TRBD1. Germline values: CDR1 SNHLY, CDR2 FYNNEI. The length of the CDR3 is 14 residues. CDR3: CAISQGQGYTEAFF. In DNA form, the CDR3 reads TGTGCCATCAGTCAAGGACAGGGTTACACTGAAGCTTTCTTT.

This rearrangement joins TRBV7-2 to TRBJ1-6; D perhaps matches TRBD1 (6 bases). This CDR3 spans 14 amino acids. CDR1 and CDR2 (germline): SGHTA, FQGNSA. The ends were cut back, 8 bases at V and 7 bases at J, with 15 bases in the middle. CDR3 sequence: CASEPTGQNSPLHF. Here the CDR3 DNA reads TGTGCCAGCGAGCCAACAGGGCAAAATTCACCCCTCCACTTT.

The chain joins TRBV12-3 or TRBV12-4 to TRBJ1-4, with TRBD1 matching 7 bases. There are 14 residues in the CDR3. J gave up 4 bases and V 4 bases, and 3 bases lay outside the gene matches. Here the CDR3 DNA reads TGTGCCAGCAGTTACAGGGGCGTTAATGAAAAACTGTTTTTT. It codes for CASSYRGVNEKLFF.

Regarding this clonotype: The junction shows a germline mismatch at one end, possibly a read error. The chain uses TRBV10-2 and TRBJ1-1; D unclear. The V gene's germline CDR1 is WSHSY and CDR2 SAAADI. The CDR3 sequence is 14 residues long. The CDR3 region is CASSQVSMNTEAFF. As DNA, the CDR3 is TGTGCCAGCTCGCAGGTCAGCATGAACACTGAAGCTTTCTTT.

Comments on this clonotype: The junction shows a germline mismatch at one end, possibly a read error. The rearrangement joins TRBV14 to TRBJ1-4; D ambiguous. The CDR3 consists of 16 residues. The germline CDR1 and CDR2 sequences are SGHDN and FVKESK. The CDR3 sequence: CANSQDAGATNEKLFF. As DNA, the CDR3 is TGTGCCAACAGCCAAGATGCCGGTGCAACTAATGAAAAACTGTTTTTT. Together with reference TRBV14 and TRBJ1-4, the CDR3 gives the full variable domain: EAGVTQFPSHSVIEKGQTVTLRCDPISGHDNLYWYRRVMGKEIKFLLHFVKESKQDESGMPNNRFLAERTGGTYSTLKVQPAELEDSGVYFCANSQDAGATNEKLFFGSGTQLSVL.

This clonotype was seen ten or more times. The rearrangement uses TRBV10-1 and TRBJ1-1; a possible D gene is TRBD1 (6 bases). The CDR3 is 13 amino acids. CDR1 is WNHNN and CDR2 is SYGVQD in the germline V gene (reference sequence). V lost 10 bases and J lost 5, with 17 bases in between. The CDR3 region is CANSHEGGTEAFF. CDR3 nucleotide sequence: TGCGCCAACTCCCACGAGGGGGGGACTGAAGCTTTCTTT.

This clonotype has just a few counts. The chain has TRBV7-3 and TRBJ1-3; the D is unclear. This CDR3 region has 14 residues. Deletions cut 5 bases from V and 2 bases from J, with 10 bases between. CDR1 is SGHTA, CDR2 FQGTGA, per germline. CDR3 bases: TGTGCCAGCAGCCAAGGACCAACTGGAAACACCATATATTTT. Amino acids: CASSQGPTGNTIYF.

The chain couples TRBV25-1 to TRBJ1-2, with 8 bases aligning to TRBD1. V lost 3 bases, J lost 3 bases, and 3 bases stayed unmatched. Germline loops: CDR1 MGHDK, CDR2 SYGVNS. This CDR3 region has 14 residues. CDR3 nucleotide sequence: TGTGCCAGCAGTGATCCGACAGGGGACTATGGCTACACCTTC. It codes for CASSDPTGDYGYTF.

This clonotype was detected a few times. This rearrangement joins TRBV12-3 or TRBV12-4 to TRBJ1-2, with D possibly matching TRBD1 (6 bases). V lost 7 bases and J lost 3, with 15 bases in between. CDR3 length: 14 residues. The CDR3 protein is CASTSGGLDYGYTF. The CDR3 nucleotides are TGTGCCAGCACTTCGGGGGGCTTGGACTATGGCTACACCTTC.

This clonotype was seen only a few times. The CDR3 sequence: CSVTRGETQYF. In DNA form, the CDR3 reads TGCAGCGTTACGAGGGGCGAGACCCAGTACTTC. The chain uses TRBV29-1 and TRBJ2-5, with D perhaps TRBD1 or TRBD2 (5 bases each). This CDR3 comprises 11 residues. Germline V lookup: CDR1 SQVTM, CDR2 ANQGSEA. The V end was cut by 5 bases, the J end by 5 bases, with 9 bases between.

The chain has TRBV10-3 and TRBJ1-2; D might be TRBD1 (5 bases). Germline-derived CDR1 and CDR2 are ENHRY and SYGVKD. The V gene lost 2 bases and the J gene lost 0 bases, with 7 bases spanning the gap. This CDR3 comprises 14 residues. The CDR3 DNA reads TGTGCCATCAGTGAGGGGGGAACTAACTATGGCTACACCTTC. It specifies CAISEGGTNYGYTF.

This clonotype has a handful of counts. At one of its ends the junction is not consistent with the germline gene, which may arise from a read error. The chain joins TRBV10-3 to TRBJ2-7; TRBD2 aligns across 7 bases. The CDR3 consists of 15 residues. CDR1 is ENHRY, CDR2 SYGVKD, per germline. In DNA form, the CDR3 reads TGTGCCAGCAGTGCGGAGGATAGCGGGTACTACGAGCAGTACTTC. It is translated as CASSAEDSGYYEQYF.

This clonotype was seen a handful of times. The genes are TRBV19 and TRBJ1-1; possible D gene TRBD1, 5 bases. Trimming left V 8 bases short and J 5 bases short, with 21 bases between. The CDR3 is 15 residues long. The germline V gene encodes CDR1 LNHDA and CDR2 SQIVND (reference sequence). As DNA, the CDR3 is TGTGCCAGTGTGATGCAGGGCCTGATGGGTACTGAAGCTTTCTTT. Residues: CASVMQGLMGTEAFF.

There are many counts of this clonotype. This CDR3 is CASSESRAVETQYF. DNA for the CDR3: TGCGCCAGCAGTGAGTCGCGAGCGGTAGAGACCCAGTACTTC. The gene calls are TRBV10-1 and TRBJ2-5, with a tentative D call TRBD2 (5 bases). The CDR3 consists of 14 residues. CDR1 is WNHNN, CDR2 SYGVQD, per germline (reference sequence). V gave up 0 bases and J gave up 4 bases, with 9 bases separating them.

This rearrangement joins TRBV29-1 to TRBJ2-7; TRBD1 agrees at 9 bases. The CDR3 loop spans 17 amino acids. Germline CDR1 and CDR2: SQVTM and ANQGSEA. V trimming: 1 base; J trimming: 0 bases; junction bases outside the gene matches: 10. The CDR3 spells CSVEGLYRDRVSYEQYF. Here the CDR3 DNA reads TGCAGCGTTGAAGGTCTATACCGGGACAGGGTCTCCTACGAGCAGTACTTC.

The CDR3 nucleotides are TGTGCCAGCAGAGAATCTGGACAGGGGGTCGGACAAGAGACCCAGTACTTC. This codes for CASRESGQGVGQETQYF. The V call is TRBV5-5, the J call TRBJ2-5; 10 bases are shared with TRBD1. Germline CDR1 SGHKS, CDR2 YYEKEE (reference sequence). V gave up 5 bases and J gave up 2 bases; unmatched junction bases: 12. The CDR3 length is 17 residues.

This clonotype was seen a handful of times. This clone may be a read error of a much larger clone one base away. This chain connects TRBV24-1 to TRBJ1-2, with D perhaps matching TRBD1 (5 bases). Trimming shortened V by 5 bases and J by 4 bases, and 13 bases separated the two germline ends. The germline CDR1 and CDR2 sequences are KGHDR and SFDVKD. The CDR3 contains 14 residues. The chain's CDR3 is CATSGAQGSYGYTF. The CDR3 nucleotides read TGTGCCACCAGTGGTGCCCAGGGATCCTATGGCTACACCTTC.

V and J are TRBV7-6 and TRBJ1-2; TRBD1 is a possible D gene (5 bases). The CDR3 loop spans 15 amino acids. Between the trimmed V and J ends, which lost 6 bases and 4 bases, there was a span of 18 bases. Germline V gene sequence: CDR1 SGHVS, CDR2 FNYEAQ. The CDR3 region is CASRQWDGEFYGYTF. In DNA form, the CDR3 reads TGTGCCAGCAGACAATGGGACGGCGAATTCTATGGCTACACCTTC.

This chain connects TRBV7-2 to TRBJ2-5; 12 bases match TRBD1. The germline V gene has CDR1 SGHTA and CDR2 FQGNSA. The CDR3 has 17 amino acids. J lost 5 bases, V lost 5 bases, and 12 bases had no gene match. CDR3 DNA: TGTGCCAGCAGCGTGTCGGGACAGGGGGCCGCTTGGGAGACCCAGTACTTC. It specifies CASSVSGQGAAWETQYF.

This clonotype appeared a few times. V gene TRBV20-1 combines with J gene TRBJ1-5, with D possibly matching TRBD1 (6 bases). CDR3 length equals 14 residues. CDR1 is DFQATT, CDR2 SNEGSKA, per germline (reference sequence). Trimming removed 5 bases from V and 11 bases from J, with 22 bases in between. The CDR3 nucleotides read TGCAGTGCTGGCGAGTTGGGGACATCTAGGGCCCAGCATTTT. Translating gives CSAGELGTSRAQHF.

This clonotype was observed a few times. The rearrangement joins TRBV2 to TRBJ2-7, with TRBD1 matching 7 bases. The CDR3 loop spans 14 amino acids. The J segment lost 7 bases and the V segment lost 4 bases, leaving 10 bases of the junction unmatched. In germline, CDR1 is SNHLY, CDR2 FYNNEI. The CDR3 sequence: CASSVTGSSGEQYF. DNA of the CDR3: TGTGCCAGCAGTGTGACAGGGAGTTCGGGAGAGCAGTACTTC.

There are a few counts of this clonotype. The chain couples TRBV5-1 to TRBJ1-4, with 8 nucleotides matching TRBD1. The V gene end was trimmed by 2 bases and the J gene end by 7 bases; junction bases not matched to a gene: 10. The CDR3 has 16 residues. Germline-derived CDR1 and CDR2 are SGHRS and YFSETQ. CDR3 sequence reads: CASSFSLQGEREKLFF. The CDR3 DNA sequence: TGCGCCAGCAGCTTTAGCCTACAGGGGGAGCGTGAAAAACTGTTTTTT.

The chain carries TRBV2 and TRBJ1-4; the D gene is possibly TRBD1 (5 bases). Germline CDR1 and CDR2: SNHLY and FYNNEI. The CDR3 is 15 amino acids. V was clipped by 6 bases and J by 3 bases, with 14 bases between them. The CDR3 is CASRGLRAPNEKLFF. CDR3 nucleotides: TGTGCCAGCAGGGGCCTCAGGGCGCCTAATGAAAAACTGTTTTTT.